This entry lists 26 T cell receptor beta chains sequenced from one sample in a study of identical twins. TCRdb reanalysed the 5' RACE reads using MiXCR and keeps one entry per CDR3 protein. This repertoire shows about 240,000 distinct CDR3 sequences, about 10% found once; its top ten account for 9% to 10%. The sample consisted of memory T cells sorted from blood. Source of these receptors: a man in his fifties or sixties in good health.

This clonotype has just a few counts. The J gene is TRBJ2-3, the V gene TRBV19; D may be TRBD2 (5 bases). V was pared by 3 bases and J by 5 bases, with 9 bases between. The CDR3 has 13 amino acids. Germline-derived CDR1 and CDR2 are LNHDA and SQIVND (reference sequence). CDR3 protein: CASSMGEGDTQYF. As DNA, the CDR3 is TGTGCCAGTAGTATGGGAGAGGGAGATACGCAGTATTTT.

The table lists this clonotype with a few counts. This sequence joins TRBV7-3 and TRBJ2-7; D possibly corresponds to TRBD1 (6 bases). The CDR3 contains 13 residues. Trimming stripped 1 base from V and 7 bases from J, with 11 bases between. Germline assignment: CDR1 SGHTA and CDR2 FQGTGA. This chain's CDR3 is CASSLKTGGEQYF. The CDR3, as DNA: TGTGCCAGCAGCTTAAAGACAGGCGGGGAGCAGTACTTC.

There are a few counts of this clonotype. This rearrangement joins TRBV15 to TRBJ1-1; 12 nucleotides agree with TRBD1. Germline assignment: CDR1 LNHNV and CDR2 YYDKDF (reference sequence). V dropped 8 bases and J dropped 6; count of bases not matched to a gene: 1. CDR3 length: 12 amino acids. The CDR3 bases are TGTGCCACCGGGACAGGGGGCTCTGAAGCTTTCTTT. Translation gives CATGTGGSEAFF. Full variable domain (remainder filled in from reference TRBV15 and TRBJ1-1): DAMVIQNPRYQVTQFGKPVTLSCSQTLNHNVMYWYQQKSSQAPKLLFHYYDKDFNNEADTPDNFQSRRPNTSFCFLDIRSPGLGDTAMYLCATGTGGSEAFFGQGTRLTVV.

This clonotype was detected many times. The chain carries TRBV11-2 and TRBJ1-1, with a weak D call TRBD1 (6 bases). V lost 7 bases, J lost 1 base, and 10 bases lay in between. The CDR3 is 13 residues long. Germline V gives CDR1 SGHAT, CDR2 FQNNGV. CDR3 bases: TGTGCCAGCATCGAGACAGGGAACACTGAAGCTTTCTTT. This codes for CASIETGNTEAFF.

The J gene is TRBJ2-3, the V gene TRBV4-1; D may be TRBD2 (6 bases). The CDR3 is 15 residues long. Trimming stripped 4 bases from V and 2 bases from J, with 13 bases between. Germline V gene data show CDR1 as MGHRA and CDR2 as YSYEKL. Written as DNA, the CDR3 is TGCGCCAGCAGCCCGGAGGGGCATCTCACAGATACGCAGTATTTT. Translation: CASSPEGHLTDTQYF.

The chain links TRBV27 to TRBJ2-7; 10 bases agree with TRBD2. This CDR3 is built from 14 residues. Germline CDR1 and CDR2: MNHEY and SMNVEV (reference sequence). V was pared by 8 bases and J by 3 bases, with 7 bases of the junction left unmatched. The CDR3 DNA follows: TGTGCCAGCGCGACTAGCGGGTGGTTCTACGAGCAGTACTTC. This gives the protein CASATSGWFYEQYF.

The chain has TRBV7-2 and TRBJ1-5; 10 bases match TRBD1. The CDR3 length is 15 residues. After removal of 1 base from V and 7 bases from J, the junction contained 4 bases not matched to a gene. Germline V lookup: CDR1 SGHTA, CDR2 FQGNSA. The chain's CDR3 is CASSLVDRGDQPQHF. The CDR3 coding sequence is TGTGCCAGCAGCTTAGTGGACAGGGGGGACCAGCCCCAGCATTTT.

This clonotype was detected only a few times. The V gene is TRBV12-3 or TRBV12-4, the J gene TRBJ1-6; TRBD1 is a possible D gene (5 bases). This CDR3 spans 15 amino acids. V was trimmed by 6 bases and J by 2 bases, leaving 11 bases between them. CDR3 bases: TGTGCCAGCAGCCCGACAGCGGCCTATAATTCACCCCTCCACTTT. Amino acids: CASSPTAAYNSPLHF.

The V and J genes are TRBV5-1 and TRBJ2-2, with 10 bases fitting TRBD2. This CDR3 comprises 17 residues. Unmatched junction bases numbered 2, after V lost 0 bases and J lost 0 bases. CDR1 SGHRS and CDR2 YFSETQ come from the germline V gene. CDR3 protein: CASSLDLAGANTGELFF. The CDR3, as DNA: TGCGCCAGCAGCTTGGACCTAGCGGGAGCGAACACCGGGGAGCTGTTTTTT.

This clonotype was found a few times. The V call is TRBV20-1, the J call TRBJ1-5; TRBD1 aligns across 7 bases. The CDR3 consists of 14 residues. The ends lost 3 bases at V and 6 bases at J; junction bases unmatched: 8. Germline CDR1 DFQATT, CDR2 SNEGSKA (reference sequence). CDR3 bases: TGCAGTGCTAGTTCCCTACAGGGGACTCAGCCCCAGCATTTT. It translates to CSASSLQGTQPQHF.

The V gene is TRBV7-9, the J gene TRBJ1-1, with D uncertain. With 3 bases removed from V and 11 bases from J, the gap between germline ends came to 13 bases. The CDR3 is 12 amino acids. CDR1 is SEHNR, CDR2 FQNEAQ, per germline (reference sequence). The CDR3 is CASSLVPGRAFF. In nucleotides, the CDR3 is TGTGCCAGCAGCTTGGTCCCCGGGAGGGCTTTCTTT.

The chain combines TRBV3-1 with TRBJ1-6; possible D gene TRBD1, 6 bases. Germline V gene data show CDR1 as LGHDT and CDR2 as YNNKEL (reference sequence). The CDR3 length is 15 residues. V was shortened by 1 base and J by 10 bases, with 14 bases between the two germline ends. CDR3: CASSQGLQGISPLHF. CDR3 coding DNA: TGTGCCAGCAGCCAAGGCTTGCAGGGGATATCACCCCTCCACTTT.

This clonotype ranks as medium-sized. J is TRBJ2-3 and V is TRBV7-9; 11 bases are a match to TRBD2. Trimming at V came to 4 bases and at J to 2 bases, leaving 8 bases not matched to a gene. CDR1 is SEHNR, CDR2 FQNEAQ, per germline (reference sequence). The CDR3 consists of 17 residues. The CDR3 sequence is CASSSELAGVATDTQYF. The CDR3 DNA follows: TGTGCCAGCAGCTCCGAACTAGCGGGAGTCGCCACAGATACGCAGTATTTT.

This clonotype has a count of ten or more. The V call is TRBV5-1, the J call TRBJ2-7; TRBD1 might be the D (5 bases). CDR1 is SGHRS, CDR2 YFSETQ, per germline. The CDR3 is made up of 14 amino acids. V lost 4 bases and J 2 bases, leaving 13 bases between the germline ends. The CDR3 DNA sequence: TGCGCCAGCAGCCCCAGGGTGGGAACCTACGAGCAGTACTTC. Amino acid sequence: CASSPRVGTYEQYF.

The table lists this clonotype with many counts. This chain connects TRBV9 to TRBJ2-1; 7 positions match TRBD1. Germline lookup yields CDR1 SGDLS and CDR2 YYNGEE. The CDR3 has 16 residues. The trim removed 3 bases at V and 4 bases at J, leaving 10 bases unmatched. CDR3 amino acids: CASSGPTGADYNEQFF. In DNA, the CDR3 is TGTGCCAGCAGCGGACCCACAGGGGCCGATTACAATGAGCAGTTCTTC.

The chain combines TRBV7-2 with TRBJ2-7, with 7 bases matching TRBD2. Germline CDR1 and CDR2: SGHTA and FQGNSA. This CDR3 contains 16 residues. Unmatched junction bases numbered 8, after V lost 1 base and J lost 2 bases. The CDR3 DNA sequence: TGTGCCAGCAGCTTAGGCCTAGCGGCTTTAGCCTACGAGCAGTACTTC. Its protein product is CASSLGLAALAYEQYF.

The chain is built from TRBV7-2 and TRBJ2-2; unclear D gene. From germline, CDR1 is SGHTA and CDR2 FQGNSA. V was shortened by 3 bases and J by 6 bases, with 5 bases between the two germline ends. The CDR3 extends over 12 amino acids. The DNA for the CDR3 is TGTGCCAGCAGCTTTAACTCCGGGGAGCTGTTTTTT. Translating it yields CASSFNSGELFF. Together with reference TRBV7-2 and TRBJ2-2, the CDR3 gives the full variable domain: GAGVSQSPSNKVTEKGKDVELRCDPISGHTALYWYRQSLGQGLEFLIYFQGNSAPDKSGLPSDRFSAERTGGSVSTLTIQRTQQEDSAVYLCASSFNSGELFFGEGSRLTVL.

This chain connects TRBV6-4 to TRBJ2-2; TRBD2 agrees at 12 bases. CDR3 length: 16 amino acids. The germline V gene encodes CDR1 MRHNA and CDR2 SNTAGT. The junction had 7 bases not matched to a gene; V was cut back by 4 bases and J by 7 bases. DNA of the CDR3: TGTGCCAGCAGTGTCTCCCCTAGCGGGAGGGACGGGGAGCTGTTTTTT. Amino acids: CASSVSPSGRDGELFF.

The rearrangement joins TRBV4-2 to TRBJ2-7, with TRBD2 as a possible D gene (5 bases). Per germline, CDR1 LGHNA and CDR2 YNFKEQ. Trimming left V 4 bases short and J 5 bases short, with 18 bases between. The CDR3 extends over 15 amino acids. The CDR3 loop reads CASSLERTGSHEQYF. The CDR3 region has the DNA TGTGCCAGCAGCCTAGAAAGGACGGGGTCCCACGAGCAGTACTTC.

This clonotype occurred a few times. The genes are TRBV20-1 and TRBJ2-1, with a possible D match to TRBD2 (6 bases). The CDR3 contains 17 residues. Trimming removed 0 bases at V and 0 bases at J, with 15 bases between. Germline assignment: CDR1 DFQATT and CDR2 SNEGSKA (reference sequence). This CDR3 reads CSARDLSGASSYNEQFF. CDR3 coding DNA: TGCAGTGCTAGAGATCTTAGCGGAGCGAGCTCCTACAATGAGCAGTTCTTC.

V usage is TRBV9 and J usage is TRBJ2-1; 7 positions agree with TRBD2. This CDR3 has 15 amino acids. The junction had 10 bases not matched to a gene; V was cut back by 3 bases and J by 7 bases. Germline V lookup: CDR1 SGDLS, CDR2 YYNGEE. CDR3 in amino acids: CASSGAERGENEQFF. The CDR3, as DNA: TGTGCCAGCAGCGGCGCTGAGCGGGGTGAGAATGAGCAGTTCTTC.

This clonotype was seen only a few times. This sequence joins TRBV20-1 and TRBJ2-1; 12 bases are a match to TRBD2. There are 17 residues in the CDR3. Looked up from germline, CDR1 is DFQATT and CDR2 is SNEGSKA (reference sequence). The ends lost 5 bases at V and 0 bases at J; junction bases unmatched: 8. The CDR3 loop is CSAGGGLAGLSYNEQFF. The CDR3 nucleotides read TGCAGTGCTGGAGGAGGACTAGCGGGACTCTCCTACAATGAGCAGTTCTTC.

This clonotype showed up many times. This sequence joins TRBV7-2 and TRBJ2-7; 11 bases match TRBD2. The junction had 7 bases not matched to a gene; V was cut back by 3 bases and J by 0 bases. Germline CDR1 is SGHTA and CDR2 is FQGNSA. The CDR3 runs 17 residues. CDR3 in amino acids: CASSFLASGRSSYEQYF. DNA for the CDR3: TGTGCCAGCAGCTTCTTAGCTAGCGGGAGGAGCTCCTACGAGCAGTACTTC.

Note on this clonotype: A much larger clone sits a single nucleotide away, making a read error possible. CDR3 nucleotide sequence: TGTGCCAGCTCACCACAACCCCGGTGGAATGAGCAGTTCTTC. Its protein is CASSPQPRWNEQFF. The rearrangement uses TRBV18 and TRBJ2-1; D ambiguous. This CDR3 is built from 14 residues. V lost 1 base and J 7 bases, leaving 11 bases between the germline ends. The germline V gene encodes CDR1 KGHSH and CDR2 LQKENI.

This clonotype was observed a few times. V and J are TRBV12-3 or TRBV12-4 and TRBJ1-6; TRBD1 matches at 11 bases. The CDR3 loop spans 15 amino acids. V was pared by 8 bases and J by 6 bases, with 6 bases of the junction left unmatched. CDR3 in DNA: TGTGCCAGCGCGCTTGGACAGGGGGCTAATTCACCCCTCCACTTT. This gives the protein CASALGQGANSPLHF.

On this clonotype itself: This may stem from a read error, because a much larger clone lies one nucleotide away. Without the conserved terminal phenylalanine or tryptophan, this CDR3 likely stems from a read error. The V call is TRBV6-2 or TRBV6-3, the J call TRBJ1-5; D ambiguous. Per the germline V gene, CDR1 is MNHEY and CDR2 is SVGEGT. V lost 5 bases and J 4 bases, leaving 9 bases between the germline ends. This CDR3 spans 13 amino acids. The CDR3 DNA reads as TGTGCCAGCAGTGACGCTTTTAATCAGCCCCAGCATATT. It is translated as CASSDAFNQPQHI.